This TCR beta chain was captured by sequencing in a study of T cells in localized non-small cell lung cancer. The germline gives CDR1 MGHDK, CDR2 SYGVNS. Between the trimmed V and J ends, which lost 6 bases and 6 bases, there was a span of 5 bases. There are 11 residues in the CDR3. General study results and limits: Sequencing was limited to one tumor region, leaving the possibility of heterogeneity open. Longer survival (overall) was linked to higher T cell density in blood. Adjacent lung was found to contain a median approximately 50 of the top 100 tumor clones.

A word on this clone: Its target is unknown.

Data came from immunoSEQ multiplex PCR; TCRdb stores just in-frame clones and leaves some out. The table lists roughly 17,000 clones, 85% to 90% of them singletons. This receptor was obtained from a male donor aged 60 or over with stage II squamous cell lung carcinoma. Sequenced material: peripheral blood, taken before any cancer treatment. This chain links TRBV25-1 with TRBJ2-2; D not resolved. The CDR3 here is CASRWAGELFF. Written as DNA, the CDR3 is TGTGCCAGCAGATGGGCCGGGGAGCTGTTTTTT.